The 5 T cell receptor beta chains given below trace back to one sample, sequenced in a study of T cells in Graves' hyperthyroidism and ophthalmopathy. RNA transcripts yielded amplified TCR beta CDR3 regions. In the first-round RT-PCR of the TCR CDR3, the HTBI primer set was used. TCRdb reprocessed the multiplex PCR reads with MiXCR, giving one entry per CDR3 protein. The repertoire consists of 550,000 to 600,000 distinct CDR3 sequences, with approximately 15% occurring once and the leading ten covering roughly 7%. Sequenced sample: blood. The receptors come from a woman under 30 with Graves' ophthalmopathy.

Points on this clonotype: With a much larger clone just one base away, this may be a read error. The V and J genes are TRBV5-4 and TRBJ1-1; the match to TRBD1 covers 7 bases. Germline loops: CDR1 SGHNT, CDR2 YYREEE (reference sequence). This CDR3 has 16 residues. The CDR3, as DNA: TGTGCCAGCAGCTTCCCGGGACAGCTCATGAACACTGAAGCTTCCTTT. Translating it yields CASSFPGQLMNTEASF.

Ten or more counts support this clonotype. This chain joins TRBV11-2 and TRBJ2-1, with 9 bases that match TRBD2. Germline CDR1 is SGHAT and CDR2 is FQNNGV. The V segment lost 6 bases and the J segment 3 bases; nucleotides outside the gene matches: 6. The CDR3 is made up of 15 amino acids. In DNA, the CDR3 is TGTGCCAGCAGAGCTCTAGCGGGACTCTACAATGAGCAGTTCTTC. Its protein is CASRALAGLYNEQFF.

In its sample, this clonotype was seen many times. The chain has TRBV14 and TRBJ2-1, with 11 bases fitting TRBD2. This CDR3 contains 18 residues. The junction had 10 bases not matched to a gene; V was cut back by 0 bases and J by 6 bases. CDR1 SGHDN and CDR2 FVKESK come from the germline V gene. CDR3 in DNA: TGTGCCAGCAGCCAAGATCCACTAGCGGGAGTCTTAGGCAATGAGCAGTTCTTC. Protein sequence: CASSQDPLAGVLGNEQFF.

This clonotype was seen many times. The chain joins TRBV3-1 to TRBJ2-3; possible D gene TRBD1, 6 bases. The CDR3 runs 16 residues. The V gene's germline CDR1 is LGHDT and CDR2 YNNKEL (reference sequence). V gave up 6 bases and J gave up 3 bases, with 19 bases separating them. CDR3 amino acids: CASSPGWTERTDTQYF. The CDR3 region has the DNA TGTGCCAGCAGTCCTGGATGGACAGAGAGGACAGATACGCAGTATTTT.

This clonotype came up many times. The CDR3 DNA reads as TGTGCCAGCAGCTTAGGGTACGGTCCGGGGGAGACCCAGTACTTC. As protein: CASSLGYGPGETQYF. The chain uses TRBV11-3 and TRBJ2-5, with a tentative D call TRBD2 (5 bases). Trimming removed 1 base from V and 5 bases from J, with 14 bases in between. The germline V gene has CDR1 SGHNT and CDR2 YENEEA. The CDR3 extends over 15 amino acids.